Listed here are 15 T cell receptor beta chains from one sample, sequenced in a study of blood T cell repertoires in COVID-19. Clones were sequenced by immunoSEQ multiplex PCR, and TCRdb holds only the in-frame ones, with some missing. The table has approximately 360,000 clones, 88% seen once; the top ten hold over 0.9%. The specimen was PBMCs or T cells enriched from blood (not recorded which). The receptors were gathered from a woman aged 25 to 39 with acute COVID-19.

J is TRBJ1-1 and V is TRBV18, with D possibly being TRBD1 (5 bases). Germline CDR1 reads KGHSH; CDR2 reads LQKENI. The CDR3 is made up of 14 amino acids. V was trimmed by 0 bases and J by 7 bases, leaving 12 bases between them. The CDR3: CASSPPSGRVEAFF. CDR3 sequence (DNA): TGTGCCAGCTCACCACCCTCAGGGCGCGTTGAAGCTTTCTTT.

This chain joins TRBV4-3 and TRBJ1-6; unclear D gene. CDR1 is LGHNA, CDR2 YSLEER, per germline. V gave up 0 bases and J gave up 7 bases, with 7 bases separating them. The CDR3 runs 14 residues. CDR3 in DNA: TGCGCCAGCAGCCAAGATGTCGGGAATTCACCCCTCCACTTT. The encoded protein is CASSQDVGNSPLHF.

The sample holds one count of this clone. This chain uses TRBV7-9 with TRBJ1-2; D unresolved. Trimming cost V 3 bases and J 4 bases, with 9 bases left between them. Germline V lookup: CDR1 SEHNR, CDR2 FQNEAQ (reference sequence). This CDR3 contains 13 residues. The CDR3 coding sequence is TGTGCCAGCAGCTTCGAGTCGGGCTATGGCTACACCTTC. Residues: CASSFESGYGYTF.

This CDR3 is CASSRSGTGNTGELFF. CDR3 in DNA: TGCGCCAGCAGCCGGAGCGGGACAGGGAACACCGGGGAGCTGTTTTTT. The V gene is TRBV5-1, the J gene TRBJ2-2; D might be TRBD1 (8 bases). V gave up 4 bases and J gave up 1 base, with 14 bases separating them. There are 16 residues in the CDR3. CDR1 is SGHRS, CDR2 YFSETQ, per germline.

The chain links TRBV9 to TRBJ1-5; no firm D call. There are 16 residues in the CDR3. The ends were cut back, 0 bases at V and 3 bases at J, with 13 bases in the middle. Germline V gene data show CDR1 as SGDLS and CDR2 as YYNGEE. This chain's CDR3 is CASSVGPEMDNQPQHF. As DNA, the CDR3 is TGTGCCAGCAGCGTAGGCCCGGAGATGGACAATCAGCCCCAGCATTTT.

The chain carries TRBV15 and TRBJ2-7; the D gene is possibly TRBD1 (6 bases). Germline V gene sequence: CDR1 LNHNV, CDR2 YYDKDF (reference sequence). CDR3 length equals 16 residues. Deletions cut 0 bases from V and 0 bases from J, with 12 bases between. The CDR3 DNA sequence: TGTGCCACCAGCAGAGATCCAGGGGCAGCCTCCTACGAGCAGTACTTC. As protein: CATSRDPGAASYEQYF.

This chain uses TRBV6-2 or TRBV6-3 with TRBJ2-6; possible D gene TRBD2, 6 bases. The CDR3 totals 15 residues. The V end lost 4 bases, the J end lost 4 bases, and 11 bases lay between the germline ends. CDR1 MNHEY and CDR2 SVGEGT come from the germline V gene. CDR3 sequence (DNA): TGTGCCAGCAGTTCCGGGGGAGCGGGGGCCAACGTCCTGACTTTC. Its translation: CASSSGGAGANVLTF.

The genes are TRBV9 and TRBJ1-1; 11 bases fit TRBD1. Germline loops: CDR1 SGDLS, CDR2 YYNGEE. This CDR3 is 16 amino acids long. V trimming: 0 bases; J trimming: 1 base; junction bases outside the gene matches: 2. CDR3 loop: CASSVVGTGGNTEAFF. The CDR3 coding sequence is TGTGCCAGCAGCGTAGTGGGGACAGGGGGGAACACTGAAGCTTTCTTT.

The chain uses TRBV3-1 (or the pseudogene TRBV3-2) and TRBJ1-2, with a tentative D call TRBD1 (5 bases). Per the germline V gene, CDR1 is LGHDT and CDR2 is YNNKEL (reference sequence). The CDR3 loop spans 15 amino acids. V was pared by 8 bases and J by 6 bases, with 22 bases between. CDR3 nucleotides: TGTGCCAGCTCTCAAGGGACGCGGGGGATGGATGGCTACACCTTC. This sequence encodes CASSQGTRGMDGYTF.

The count of this clone is one. V usage is TRBV9 and J usage is TRBJ2-1, with 8 bases lining up with TRBD2. The CDR3 consists of 15 residues. CDR1 is SGDLS and CDR2 is YYNGEE in the germline V gene. Germline trimming cut 3 bases from V and 9 bases from J; bases unmatched to any gene: 11. Written as DNA, the CDR3 is TGTGCCAGCAGCGCCGACGGGGGGGCCGGGTCTGAGCAGTTCTTC. It codes for CASSADGGAGSEQFF.

This clone has only one observation. This rearrangement joins TRBV5-1 to TRBJ2-3, with D perhaps TRBD2 (6 bases). The germline gives CDR1 SGHRS, CDR2 YFSETQ. Trimming took off 0 bases at V and 2 bases at J, with 13 bases between the two ends. The CDR3 runs 16 residues. The CDR3 DNA is TGCGCCAGCAGCTTGGTCATGCGGGACCCCACAGATACGCAGTATTTT. Translating it yields CASSLVMRDPTDTQYF.

The chain is built from TRBV19 and TRBJ2-2, with 9 nucleotides matching TRBD1. The V gene end was trimmed by 5 bases and the J gene end by 5 bases; junction bases not matched to a gene: 9. CDR1 and CDR2 from the germline V gene are LNHDA and SQIVND (reference sequence). This CDR3 has 16 amino acids. This CDR3 reads CASSSAGTGRTGELFF. The CDR3 DNA reads as TGTGCCAGTAGTTCAGCAGGGACAGGGAGGACCGGGGAGCTGTTTTTT.

V gene TRBV7-8 combines with J gene TRBJ2-1; TRBD2 matches at 7 bases. With 2 bases clipped from V and 0 bases from J, the junction kept 4 bases outside the gene matches. The CDR3 contains 16 residues. From germline, CDR1 is SGHVS and CDR2 FQNEAQ. The CDR3 DNA follows: TGTGCCAGCAGCTTAAGGGAGCGGGGCTCCTACAATGAGCAGTTCTTC. Amino acids: CASSLRERGSYNEQFF.

The chain has TRBV23-1 and TRBJ1-1; weak D call: TRBD1 (5 bases). TRBV23-1 is noted as an ORF with a role that remains uncertain. The V end was cut by 0 bases, the J end by 2 bases, with 19 bases between. The CDR3 spans 18 residues. CDR3 sequence reads: CASSQSNRTPIINTEAFF. DNA of the CDR3: TGCGCCAGCAGTCAATCGAACAGGACCCCAATTATAAACACTGAAGCTTTCTTT.

The V gene is TRBV30, the J gene TRBJ1-6; a weak D match, TRBD1 (5 bases). V lost 3 bases to trimming and J lost 4 bases, with 19 bases between them. Germline values: CDR1 GTSNPN, CDR2 SVGIG (reference sequence). CDR3 size: 17 residues. The CDR3 region is CAWRSGRGVDYNSPLHF. The CDR3 DNA reads TGTGCCTGGAGGAGTGGTCGGGGGGTTGATTATAATTCACCCCTCCACTTT. Based on the CDR3 plus reference TRBV30 and TRBJ1-6, the full variable domain is SQTIHQWPATLVQPVGSPLSLECTVEGTSNPNLYWYRQAAGRGLQLLFYSVGIGQISSEVPQNLSASRPQDRQFILSSKKLLLSDSGFYLCAWRSGRGVDYNSPLHFGNGTRLTVT.